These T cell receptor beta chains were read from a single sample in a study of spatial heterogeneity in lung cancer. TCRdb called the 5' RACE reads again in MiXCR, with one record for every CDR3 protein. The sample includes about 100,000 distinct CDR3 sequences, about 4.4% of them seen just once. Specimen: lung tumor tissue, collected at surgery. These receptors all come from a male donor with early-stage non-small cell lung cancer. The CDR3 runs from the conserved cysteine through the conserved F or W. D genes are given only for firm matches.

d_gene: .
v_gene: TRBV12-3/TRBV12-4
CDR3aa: CASSEGPGELFF

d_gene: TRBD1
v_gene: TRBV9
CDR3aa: CASSVTGAGEKLFF

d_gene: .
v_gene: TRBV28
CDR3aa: CASSWPGGNEQFF

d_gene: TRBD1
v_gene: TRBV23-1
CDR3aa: CASSLPDRGRGYSPITTADGYTF

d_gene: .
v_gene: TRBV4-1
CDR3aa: CASRTPGHNNEQFF

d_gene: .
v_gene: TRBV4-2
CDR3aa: CASSRTLPLNTEAFF

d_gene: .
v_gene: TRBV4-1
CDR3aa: CASSQERDIGDTQYF

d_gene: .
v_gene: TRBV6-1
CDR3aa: CASSEALRGSTQYF

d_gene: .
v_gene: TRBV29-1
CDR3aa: CSVRDNWANEKLFF

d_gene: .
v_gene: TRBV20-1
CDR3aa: CSAIKPSYNEQFF

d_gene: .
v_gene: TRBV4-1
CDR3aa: CASSQVGRQKLMNTEAFF

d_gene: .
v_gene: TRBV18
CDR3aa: CASSPPRSPDTQYF

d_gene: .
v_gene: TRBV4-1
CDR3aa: CASSHPGLFYNEQFF

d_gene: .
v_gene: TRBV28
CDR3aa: CASRDSHQYGYTF

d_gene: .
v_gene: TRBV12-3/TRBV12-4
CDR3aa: CASSLVMSNEQFF

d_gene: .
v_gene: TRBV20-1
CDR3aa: CSAIQSPEEPEKLFF

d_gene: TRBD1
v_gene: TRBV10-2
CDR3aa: CASSRGEQGMDGYTF

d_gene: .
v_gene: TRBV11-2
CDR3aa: CASSLDLERPEKLFF

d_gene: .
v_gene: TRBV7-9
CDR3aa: CASNRASYNEQFF

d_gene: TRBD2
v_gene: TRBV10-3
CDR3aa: CAVATSDTDTQYF

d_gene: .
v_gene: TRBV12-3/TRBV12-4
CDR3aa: CASSFSISGEKLFF

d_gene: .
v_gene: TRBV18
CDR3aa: CASSPPLQGGEKLFF

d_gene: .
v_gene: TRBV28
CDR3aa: CASGLFPGRPDQPQHF

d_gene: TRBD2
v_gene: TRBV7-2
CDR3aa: CASSPWREGNEQFF

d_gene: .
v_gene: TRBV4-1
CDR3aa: CASSVRDTGELFF

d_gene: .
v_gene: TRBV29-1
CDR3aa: CSVKVNTEAFF

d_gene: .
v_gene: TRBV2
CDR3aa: CASSELGNGEQFF

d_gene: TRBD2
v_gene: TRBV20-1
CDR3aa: CSAESREGLDTQYF

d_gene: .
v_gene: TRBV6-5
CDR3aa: CASSQDGNTEAFF